This TCR beta chain originates from a study of CD8 T cells in Susac syndrome. It was negative isolation that provided the CD8+ and CD4+ T cells, whereas TEMRA cells were enriched by FACS. CDR1 and CDR2 (germline): GTSNPN, SVGIG (reference sequence). Trimming shortened V by 4 bases and J by 0 bases, and 15 bases separated the two germline ends. The CDR3 totals 15 residues. It was with random hexamers that about 0.45 to 1 ug RNA was reverse transcribed. Amplification of TCR beta CDR3 across 54 Vbeta and 13 Jbeta was performed with immunoSEQ multiplex PCR. TCRdb reprocessed the immunoSEQ multiplex PCR reads with MiXCR, giving one entry per CDR3 protein. The sample yields over 100,000 distinct CDR3 sequences, about 95% seen once.

Sequenced: CD4+ T cells from PBMCs. The rearrangement links TRBV30 to TRBJ1-2; tentative D call: TRBD1 (5 bases). The source is a human donor in good health. The CDR3 DNA reads TGTGCCTGGAAGCTCTTGGGGGGTCCTAACTATGGCTACACCTTC. This encodes CAWKLLGGPNYGYTF.